The 15 T cell receptor beta chains listed next were all sequenced from one sample in a study of blood T cell repertoires in COVID-19. TCRdb keeps only in-frame clones here, not all; method: immunoSEQ multiplex PCR. The sample has around 260,000 clones; roughly 84% are singletons. The source material was peripheral blood. The receptors here all came from a human donor with COVID-19, enrolled during active disease. The donor label of this sample is uncertain.

This clone was seen just once. V gene TRBV6-5 combines with J gene TRBJ1-5; D uncertain. The CDR3 has 15 residues. Germline V CDR1 and CDR2: MNHEY, SVGAGI. Trimming took 0 bases from V and 7 from J, leaving 13 bases between them. CDR3 sequence: CASSYSSRGHQPQHF. The CDR3, as DNA: TGTGCCAGCAGTTACTCCTCCCGGGGTCACCAGCCCCAGCATTTT.

The chain uses TRBV27 and TRBJ2-3; no definite D call. V was clipped by 2 bases and J by 0 bases, with 9 bases between them. The CDR3 consists of 15 residues. Germline V gene sequence: CDR1 MNHEY, CDR2 SMNVEV (reference sequence). CDR3 DNA: TGTGCCAGCAGTTTAGAGACTCCTAGCACAGATACGCAGTATTTT. Protein product: CASSLETPSTDTQYF.

V gene TRBV28 combines with J gene TRBJ1-2; 8 bases fit TRBD1. J lost 8 bases, V lost 4 bases, and 9 bases had no gene match. Per the germline V gene, CDR1 is MDHEN and CDR2 is SYDVKM. This CDR3 is built from 14 residues. The CDR3 DNA reads TGTGCCAGCAGTTCACGGACAGGGTATAGGGGCTACACCTTC. As protein: CASSSRTGYRGYTF.

The chain employs TRBV7-9 and TRBJ1-1; the match to TRBD1 covers 9 bases. Germline assignment: CDR1 SEHNR and CDR2 FQNEAQ (reference sequence). After removal of 5 bases from V and 1 base from J, the junction contained 8 bases not matched to a gene. The CDR3 length is 16 residues. CDR3 coding DNA: TGTGCCAGCAGCCCCTGGACAGGGGTTAGGAACACTGAAGCTTTCTTT. Protein product: CASSPWTGVRNTEAFF.

This chain joins TRBV27 and TRBJ2-7; TRBD2 is a possible D gene (6 bases). Germline CDR1 reads MNHEY; CDR2 reads SMNVEV (reference sequence). CDR3 length: 14 residues. V lost 2 bases to trimming and J lost 1 base, with 9 bases between them. The CDR3: CASSLSRGSYEQYF. The DNA for the CDR3 is TGTGCCAGCAGTTTAAGTCGGGGGTCCTACGAGCAGTACTTC.

The V call is TRBV7-6, the J call TRBJ2-3; 9 nucleotides line up with TRBD2. Germline V CDR1 and CDR2: SGHVS, FNYEAQ. Trimming cost V 1 base and J 4 bases; bases outside gene matches: 3. The CDR3 has 15 residues. CDR3 coding DNA: TGTGCCAGCAGCTTAGATGCTAGCGGGGCAGATACGCAGTATTTT. This encodes CASSLDASGADTQYF.

The chain recombines TRBV28 with TRBJ2-7, with 9 bases lining up with TRBD1. Germline values: CDR1 MDHEN, CDR2 SYDVKM. Trimming removed 9 bases from V and 6 bases from J; junction bases left unmatched: 9. The CDR3 loop spans 13 amino acids. CDR3 in amino acids: CASGTGSYGEQYF. CDR3 coding DNA: TGTGCCAGTGGGACAGGGAGTTATGGCGAGCAGTACTTC.

The rearrangement joins TRBV10-3 to TRBJ2-4, with 7 positions matching TRBD1. This CDR3 contains 18 residues. J lost 6 bases, V lost 5 bases, and 19 bases had no gene match. CDR1 ENHRY and CDR2 SYGVKD come from the germline V gene. The CDR3 DNA is TGTGCCATCAGTTCCGGACAGGCCGGGGAGACTTCGAGAAACATTCAGTACTTC. This encodes CAISSGQAGETSRNIQYF.

V gene TRBV3-1 (or the pseudogene TRBV3-2) combines with J gene TRBJ2-5, with D maybe TRBD2 (5 bases). The V end lost 1 base, the J end lost 7 bases, and 13 bases lay between the germline ends. CDR3 length equals 14 residues. Germline V gene lookup returns CDR1 LGHDT and CDR2 YNNKEL (reference sequence). The CDR3 sequence is CASSQGRHAGTQYF. For the CDR3, the DNA is TGTGCCAGCAGCCAAGGTCGGCACGCGGGGACCCAGTACTTC.

This clone was seen only once. The rearrangement links TRBV2 to TRBJ1-5, with no clear D. Trimming cost V 6 bases and J 7 bases, with 7 bases left between them. Germline-derived CDR1 and CDR2 are SNHLY and FYNNEI. This CDR3 is built from 11 residues. DNA of the CDR3: TGTGCCAGCAGCTTTCCGCAGCCCCAGCATTTT. This translates into CASSFPQPQHF.

The chain employs TRBV28 and TRBJ1-1, with TRBD1 matching over 7 bases. V lost 1 base to trimming and J lost 6 bases; unmatched junction nucleotides: 5. This CDR3 spans 14 amino acids. The germline V gene has CDR1 MDHEN and CDR2 SYDVKM. In nucleotides, the CDR3 is TGTGCCAGCAGTTTATTCGACAGGGTGGCTGAAGCTTTCTTT. It is translated as CASSLFDRVAEAFF.

This clone was detected only a few times. The CDR3 loop reads CASSLMTGKGGELFF. Written as DNA, the CDR3 is TGCGCCAGCAGCTTGATGACAGGGAAGGGCGGGGAGCTGTTTTTT. The genes are TRBV5-1 and TRBJ2-2; 7 nucleotides align to TRBD1. The junction had 7 bases not matched to a gene; V was cut back by 1 base and J by 7 bases. Looked up from germline, CDR1 is SGHRS and CDR2 is YFSETQ. The CDR3 loop spans 15 amino acids.

This clone was observed once. The chain uses TRBV6-2 or TRBV6-3 and TRBJ2-5; 10 bases line up with TRBD2. The germline gives CDR1 MNHEY, CDR2 SVGEGT. CDR3 length: 17 amino acids. V gave up 2 bases and J gave up 2 bases; unmatched junction bases: 8. This chain's CDR3 is CASSYPLSGGLQETQYF. In DNA, the CDR3 is TGTGCCAGCAGTTACCCCCTTAGCGGGGGGCTTCAAGAGACCCAGTACTTC.

The gene calls are TRBV9 and TRBJ1-5; 9 bases agree with TRBD1. The CDR3 has 14 residues. Germline CDR1 reads SGDLS; CDR2 reads YYNGEE. J gave up 2 bases and V 3 bases, and 0 bases lay outside the gene matches. In DNA form, the CDR3 reads TGTGCCAGCAGCGGGACAGGGGGCAATCAGCCCCAGCATTTT. The encoded protein is CASSGTGGNQPQHF.

This clone appeared a single time. This chain links TRBV28 with TRBJ1-1; D possibly corresponds to TRBD1 (5 bases). This CDR3 region has 14 residues. The germline V gene encodes CDR1 MDHEN and CDR2 SYDVKM. V was shortened by 10 bases and J by 3 bases, with 18 bases between the two germline ends. The CDR3 spells CATVPSGKDTEAFF. The CDR3 DNA is TGTGCCACTGTACCTTCAGGGAAGGACACTGAAGCTTTCTTT.